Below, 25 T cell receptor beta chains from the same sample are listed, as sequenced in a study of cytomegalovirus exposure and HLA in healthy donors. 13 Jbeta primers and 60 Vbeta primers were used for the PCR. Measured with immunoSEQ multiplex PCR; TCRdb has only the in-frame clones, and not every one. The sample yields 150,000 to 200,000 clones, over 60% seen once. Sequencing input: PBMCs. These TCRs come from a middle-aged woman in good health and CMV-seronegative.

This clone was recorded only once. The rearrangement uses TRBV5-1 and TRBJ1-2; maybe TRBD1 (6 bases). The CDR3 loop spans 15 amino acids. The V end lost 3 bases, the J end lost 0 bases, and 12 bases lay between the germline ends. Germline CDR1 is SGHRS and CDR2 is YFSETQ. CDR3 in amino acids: CASSYDSGANYGYTF. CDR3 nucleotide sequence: TGCGCCAGCAGCTACGACTCAGGGGCTAACTATGGCTACACCTTC.

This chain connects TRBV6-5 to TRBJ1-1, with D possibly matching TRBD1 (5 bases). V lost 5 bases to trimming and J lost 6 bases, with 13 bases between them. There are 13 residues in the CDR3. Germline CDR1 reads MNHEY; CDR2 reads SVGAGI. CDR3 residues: CASSTRGSAEAFF. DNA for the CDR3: TGTGCCAGCAGTACAAGGGGATCCGCTGAAGCTTTCTTT.

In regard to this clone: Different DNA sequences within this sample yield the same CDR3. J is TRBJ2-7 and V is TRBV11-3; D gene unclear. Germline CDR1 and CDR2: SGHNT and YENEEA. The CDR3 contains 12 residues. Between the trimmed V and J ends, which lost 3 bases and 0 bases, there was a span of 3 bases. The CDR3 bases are TGTGCCAGCAGCTTGGCCTCCTACGAGCAGTACTTC. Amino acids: CASSLASYEQYF.

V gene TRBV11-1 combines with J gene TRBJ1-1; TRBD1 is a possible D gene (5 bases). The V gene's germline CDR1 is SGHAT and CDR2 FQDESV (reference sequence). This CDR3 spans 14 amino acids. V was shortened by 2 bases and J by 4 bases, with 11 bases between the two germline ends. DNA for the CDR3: TGTGCCAGCAGCTTAAATAGGAGGGGCACTGAAGCTTTCTTT. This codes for CASSLNRRGTEAFF.

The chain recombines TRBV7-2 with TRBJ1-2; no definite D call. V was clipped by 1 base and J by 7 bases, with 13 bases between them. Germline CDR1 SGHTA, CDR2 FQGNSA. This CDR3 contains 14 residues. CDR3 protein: CASSLETGSGGYTF. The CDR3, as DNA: TGTGCCAGCAGCTTAGAAACCGGGAGCGGTGGCTACACCTTC.

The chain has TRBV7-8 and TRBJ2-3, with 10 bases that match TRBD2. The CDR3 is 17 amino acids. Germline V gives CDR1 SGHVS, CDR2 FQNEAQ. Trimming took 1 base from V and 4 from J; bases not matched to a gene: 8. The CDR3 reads CASSLGRSSGSPDTQYF. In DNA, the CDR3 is TGTGCCAGCAGCTTAGGGAGGTCTAGCGGGAGTCCAGATACGCAGTATTTT.

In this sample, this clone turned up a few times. The CDR3 here is CASSQVLAADNEKWLFF. As DNA, the CDR3 is TGCGCCAGCAGCCAAGTCCTGGCTGCGGATAATGAAAAATGGCTGTTTTTT. The chain links TRBV4-1 to TRBJ1-4; D call uncertain. The germline V and J ends were trimmed by 1 base and 14 bases, with 26 bases remaining between them. CDR3 length: 17 amino acids. Germline CDR1 reads MGHRA; CDR2 reads YSYEKL.

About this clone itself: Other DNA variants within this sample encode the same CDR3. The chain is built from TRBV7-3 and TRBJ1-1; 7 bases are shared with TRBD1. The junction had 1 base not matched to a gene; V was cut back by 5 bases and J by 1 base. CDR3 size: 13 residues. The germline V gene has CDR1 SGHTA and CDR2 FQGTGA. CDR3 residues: CASSRQGNTEAFF. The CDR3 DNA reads TGTGCCAGCAGCCGACAGGGGAACACTGAAGCTTTCTTT. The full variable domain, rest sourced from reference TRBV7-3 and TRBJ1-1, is GAGVSQTPSNKVTEKGKYVELRCDPISGHTALYWYRQSLGQGPEFLIYFQGTGAADDSGLPNDRFFAVRPEGSVSTLKIQRTERGDSAVYLCASSRQGNTEAFFGQGTRLTVV.

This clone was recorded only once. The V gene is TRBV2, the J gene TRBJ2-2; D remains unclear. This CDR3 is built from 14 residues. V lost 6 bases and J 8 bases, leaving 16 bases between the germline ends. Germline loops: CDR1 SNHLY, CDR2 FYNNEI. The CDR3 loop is CASRRHTTMGELFF. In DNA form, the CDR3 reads TGTGCCAGCAGGCGACACACGACCATGGGGGAGCTGTTTTTT.

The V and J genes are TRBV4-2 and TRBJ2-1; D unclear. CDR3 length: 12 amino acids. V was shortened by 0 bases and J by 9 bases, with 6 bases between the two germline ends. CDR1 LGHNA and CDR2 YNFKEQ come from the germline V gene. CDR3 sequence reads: CASSQELGEQFF. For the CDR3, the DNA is TGTGCCAGCAGCCAAGAGCTCGGTGAGCAGTTCTTC.

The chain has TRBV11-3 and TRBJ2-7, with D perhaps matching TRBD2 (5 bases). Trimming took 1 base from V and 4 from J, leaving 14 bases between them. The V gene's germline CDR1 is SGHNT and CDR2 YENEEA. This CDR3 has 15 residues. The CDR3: CASSLGKTTLYEQYF. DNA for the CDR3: TGTGCCAGCAGCTTAGGGAAGACTACCCTATACGAGCAGTACTTC.

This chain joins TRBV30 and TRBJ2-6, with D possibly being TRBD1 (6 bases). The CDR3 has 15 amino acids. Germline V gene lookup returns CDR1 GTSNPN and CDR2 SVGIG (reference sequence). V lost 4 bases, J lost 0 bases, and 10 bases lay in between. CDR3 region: CAWKGVHSGANVLTF. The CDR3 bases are TGTGCCTGGAAGGGGGTGCACTCTGGGGCCAACGTCCTGACTTTC.

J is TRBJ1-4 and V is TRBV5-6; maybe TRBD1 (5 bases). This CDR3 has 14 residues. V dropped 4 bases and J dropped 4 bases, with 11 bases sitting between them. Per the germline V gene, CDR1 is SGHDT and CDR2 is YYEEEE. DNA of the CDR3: TGTGCCAGCAGCGTGTTAGGGGATAATGAAAAACTGTTTTTT. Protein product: CASSVLGDNEKLFF.

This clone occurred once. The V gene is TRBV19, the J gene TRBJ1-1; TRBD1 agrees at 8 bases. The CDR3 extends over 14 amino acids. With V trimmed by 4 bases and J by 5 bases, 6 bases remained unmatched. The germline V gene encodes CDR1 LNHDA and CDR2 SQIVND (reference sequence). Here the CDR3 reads CASSRTGLGTEAFF. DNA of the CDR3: TGTGCCAGTAGTAGGACAGGGCTGGGTACTGAAGCTTTCTTT.

CDR3 protein: CASSYSHGTGNTEAFF. DNA of the CDR3: TGTGCCAGCAGTTACAGCCACGGGACAGGGAACACTGAAGCTTTCTTT. The chain employs TRBV6-5 and TRBJ1-1; 8 bases agree with TRBD1. V was pared by 2 bases and J by 1 base, with 6 bases of the junction left unmatched. CDR3 length equals 16 residues. Germline CDR1 reads MNHEY; CDR2 reads SVGAGI.

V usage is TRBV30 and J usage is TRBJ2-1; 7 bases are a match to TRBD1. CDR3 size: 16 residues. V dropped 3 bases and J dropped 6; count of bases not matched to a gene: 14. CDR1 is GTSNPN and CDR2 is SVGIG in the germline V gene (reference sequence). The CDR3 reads CAWSHPNRGGGNEQFF. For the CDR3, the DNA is TGTGCCTGGAGCCACCCCAACAGGGGTGGGGGCAATGAGCAGTTCTTC. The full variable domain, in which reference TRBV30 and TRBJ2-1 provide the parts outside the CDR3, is SQTIHQWPATLVQPVGSPLSLECTVEGTSNPNLYWYRQAAGRGLQLLFYSVGIGQISSEVPQNLSASRPQDRQFILSSKKLLLSDSGFYLCAWSHPNRGGGNEQFFGPGTRLTVL.

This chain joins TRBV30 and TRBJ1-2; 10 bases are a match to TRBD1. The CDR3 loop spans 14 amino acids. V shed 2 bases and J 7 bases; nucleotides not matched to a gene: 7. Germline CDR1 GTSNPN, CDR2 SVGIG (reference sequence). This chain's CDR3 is CAWSKTGGTGGYTF. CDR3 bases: TGTGCCTGGAGTAAGACAGGGGGCACCGGTGGCTACACCTTC.

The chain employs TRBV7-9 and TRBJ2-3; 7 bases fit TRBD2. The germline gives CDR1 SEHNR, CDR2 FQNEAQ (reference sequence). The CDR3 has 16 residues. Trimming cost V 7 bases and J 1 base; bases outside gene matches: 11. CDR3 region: CASISWDYLGTDTQYF. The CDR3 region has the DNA TGTGCCAGCATCTCCTGGGACTATCTGGGCACAGATACGCAGTATTTT.

This chain's CDR3 is CAWTLRGNTEAFF. The CDR3 coding sequence is TGTGCCTGGACCTTAAGAGGCAACACTGAAGCTTTCTTT. The chain is built from TRBV30 and TRBJ1-1; unclear D gene. V shed 4 bases and J shed 2 bases, with 11 bases lying between them. The CDR3 consists of 13 residues. CDR1 is GTSNPN and CDR2 is SVGIG in the germline V gene (reference sequence).

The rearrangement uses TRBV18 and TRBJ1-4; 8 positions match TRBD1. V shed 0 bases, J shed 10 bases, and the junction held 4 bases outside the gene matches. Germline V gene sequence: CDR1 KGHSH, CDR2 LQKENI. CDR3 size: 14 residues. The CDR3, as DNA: TGTGCCAGCTCACCACCGGACAGGGCAGGAAAACTGTTTTTT. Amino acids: CASSPPDRAGKLFF.

The CDR3 spells CAISESNQGGLSGDKYNEQFF. The DNA of the CDR3 is TGTGCCATCAGTGAGTCTAATCAAGGAGGGCTTAGCGGGGATAAATACAATGAGCAGTTCTTC. The rearrangement joins TRBV10-3 to TRBJ2-1, with 8 bases lining up with TRBD2. The CDR3 covers 21 residues. V shed 0 bases, J shed 4 bases, and the junction held 20 bases outside the gene matches. CDR1 is ENHRY, CDR2 SYGVKD, per germline.

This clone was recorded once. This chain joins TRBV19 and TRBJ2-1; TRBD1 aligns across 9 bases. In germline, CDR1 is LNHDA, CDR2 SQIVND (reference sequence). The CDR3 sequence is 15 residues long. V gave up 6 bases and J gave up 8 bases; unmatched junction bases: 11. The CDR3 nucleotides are TGTGCCAGTAGCCCTACCGGGACAGGGTTCGATGAGCAGTTCTTC. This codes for CASSPTGTGFDEQFF.

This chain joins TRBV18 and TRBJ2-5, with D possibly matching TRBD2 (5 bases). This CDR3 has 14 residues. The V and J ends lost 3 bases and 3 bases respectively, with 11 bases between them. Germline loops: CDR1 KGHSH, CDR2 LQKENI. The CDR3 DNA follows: TGTGCCAGCTCACCTTCGACGGGAAAAGAGACCCAGTACTTC. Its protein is CASSPSTGKETQYF.

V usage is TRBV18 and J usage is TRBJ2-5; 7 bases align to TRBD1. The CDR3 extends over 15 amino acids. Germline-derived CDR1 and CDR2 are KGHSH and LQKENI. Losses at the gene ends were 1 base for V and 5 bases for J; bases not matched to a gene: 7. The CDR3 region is CASSPRTGQRETQYF. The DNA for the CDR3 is TGTGCCAGCTCACCACGTACGGGACAGAGGGAGACCCAGTACTTC.

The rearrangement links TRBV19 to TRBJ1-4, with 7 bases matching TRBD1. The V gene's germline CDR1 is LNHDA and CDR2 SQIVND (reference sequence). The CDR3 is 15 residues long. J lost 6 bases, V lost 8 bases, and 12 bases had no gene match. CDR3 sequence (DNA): TGTGCCAGTGGGCTAGTGGGACAGTTGGATGAAAAACTGTTTTTT. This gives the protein CASGLVGQLDEKLFF.